Included here is one T cell receptor beta chain sequence, with context. V lost 4 bases to trimming and J lost 4 bases, with 24 bases between them. The V gene's germline CDR1 is SEHNR and CDR2 FQNEAQ (reference sequence). The CDR3 runs to 18 residues. The PCR made use of 60 Vbeta and 13 Jbeta primers. Sequencing was performed with immunoSEQ multiplex PCR; in TCRdb, only in-frame clones are kept and a portion is missing. The listing records 56,000 or so clones. While unrecorded immune exposures were likely, the donors were nominally healthy when sampled. The sample is drawn from a study of cytomegalovirus exposure and HLA in healthy donors.

The clonotype was recovered from a female donor in good health and CMV-seronegative. The J gene is TRBJ2-3, the V gene TRBV7-9; TRBD2 is a possible D gene (6 bases). Sequenced material: PBMCs. The DNA of the CDR3 is TGTGCCAGCAGCTCGAACCCAATACTAGCAGGGTTGGCAGATACGCAGTATTTT. Translated, it gives CASSSNPILAGLADTQYF.